A single T cell receptor (beta chain) is shown here with its context. The CDR3 has 14 residues. The ends were cut back, 4 bases at V and 5 bases at J, with 14 bases in the middle. The V gene's germline CDR1 is LNHDA and CDR2 SQIVND (reference sequence). The record originates from a study of blood T cell repertoires in COVID-19. Study in general: Spain, Italy and the United States supplied samples that represented acute and convalescent COVID-19. PBMCs, B-cell-depleted T cells, or T cells were the source of the cDNA or gDNA that made up the material.

How the authors handled the data: Reference gene primer amplification gave nucleated cell count estimates. The data were produced by immunoSEQ multiplex PCR, yet TCRdb's version contains in-frame clones alone and is incomplete. Clonal size and the V and J genes are those of that table, whereas D and trimming came from the DNA. Altogether tens of thousands of clones are present, approximately 88% being singletons, with the ten largest covering around 27%. This chain links TRBV19 with TRBJ1-1, with D perhaps matching TRBD1 (5 bases). The clonotype originates from a human donor in a cohort sampled during active COVID-19. Sequenced sample: peripheral blood. DNA for the CDR3: TGTGCCAGTAGTACCCAAGGCAGGGTGACTGAAGCTTTCTTT. Amino acid sequence: CASSTQGRVTEAFF.